Included here is one T cell receptor beta chain sequence, with context. Regarding donors, all were healthy bone marrow donors. The CDR3 loop spans 16 amino acids. The germline gives CDR1 KGHSH, CDR2 LQKENI. V shed 6 bases and J shed 3 bases, with 17 bases lying between them. This sample stems from a study of cytomegalovirus exposure and HLA in healthy donors. Study as a whole: The roughly 120 million unique TCR beta sequences, from around 200 million T cells, were found by an earlier analysis.

Primers for the PCR totalled 60 Vbeta and 13 Jbeta. Method: immunoSEQ multiplex PCR; TCRdb's copy keeps in-frame clones and lacks some. The sample yields some 150,000 clones, around 64% seen once. This receptor was taken from a woman in her 30s in good health and CMV-seronegative. Sequencing was carried out using PBMCs. The rearrangement links TRBV18 to TRBJ2-2; weak D call: TRBD2 (5 bases). The CDR3, as DNA: TGTGCCAGCTCGGAGGTCGATAGTGATGACACCGGGGAGCTGTTTTTT. It specifies CASSEVDSDDTGELFF.